The 3 T cell receptor beta chains listed next were all sequenced from one sample in a study of cytomegalovirus exposure and HLA in healthy donors. Both 60 Vbeta primers and 13 Jbeta primers went into the PCR. Generated by immunoSEQ multiplex PCR, the TCRdb table keeps only in-frame clones and is missing some. The sample includes about 190,000 clones, 70% to 75% seen only once; the top ten take approximately 3%. Material for sequencing was PBMCs. The receptors were sampled from a woman aged 25 to 45 in good health and CMV-seropositive.

The rearrangement uses TRBV6-6 and TRBJ2-7, with TRBD2 identical over 14 bases. The CDR3 is made up of 15 amino acids. Germline loops: CDR1 MNHNY, CDR2 SVGAGI (reference sequence). J gave up 3 bases and V 7 bases, and 5 bases lay outside the gene matches. DNA for the CDR3: TGTGCCAGCACCGGACTAGCGGGAGGCAACTACGAGCAGTACTTC. Its translation is CASTGLAGGNYEQYF.

The rearrangement uses TRBV5-6 and TRBJ2-1; 8 nucleotides line up with TRBD2. CDR1 and CDR2 from the germline V gene are SGHDT and YYEEEE. The CDR3 contains 17 residues. J was trimmed by 5 bases and V by 0 bases; bases with no gene match: 10. CDR3 loop: CASSLGLAGPVHNEQFF. The CDR3 DNA reads as TGTGCCAGCAGCTTGGGGCTAGCGGGCCCTGTCCACAATGAGCAGTTCTTC.

The rearrangement links TRBV19 to TRBJ1-1, with 8 bases that match TRBD1. Germline CDR1 reads LNHDA; CDR2 reads SQIVND (reference sequence). J lost 5 bases, V lost 8 bases, and 7 bases had no gene match. This CDR3 has 13 residues. CDR3 sequence (DNA): TGTGCCAGTGGCAGGGGGCGCGGGACTGAAGCTTTCTTT. It is translated as CASGRGRGTEAFF.